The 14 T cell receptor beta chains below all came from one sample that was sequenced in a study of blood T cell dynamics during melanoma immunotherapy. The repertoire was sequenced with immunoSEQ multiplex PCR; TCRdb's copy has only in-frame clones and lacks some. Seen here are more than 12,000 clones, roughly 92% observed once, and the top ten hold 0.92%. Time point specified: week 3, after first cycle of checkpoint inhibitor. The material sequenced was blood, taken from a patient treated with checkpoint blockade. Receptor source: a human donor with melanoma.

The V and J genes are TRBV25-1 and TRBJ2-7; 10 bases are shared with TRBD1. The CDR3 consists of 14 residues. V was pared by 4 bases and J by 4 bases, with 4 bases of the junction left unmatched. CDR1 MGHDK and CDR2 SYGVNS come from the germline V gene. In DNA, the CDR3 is TGTGCCAGCAGTGCGACAGGGGGCGAGTACGAGCAGTACTTC. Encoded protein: CASSATGGEYEQYF.

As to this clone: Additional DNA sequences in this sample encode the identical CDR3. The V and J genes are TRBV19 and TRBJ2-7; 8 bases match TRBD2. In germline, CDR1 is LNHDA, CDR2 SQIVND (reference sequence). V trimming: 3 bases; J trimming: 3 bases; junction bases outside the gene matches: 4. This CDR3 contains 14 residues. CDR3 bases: TGTGCCAGTAGTATTCGGGAGGGCCGCTACGAGCAGTACTTC. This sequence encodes CASSIREGRYEQYF.

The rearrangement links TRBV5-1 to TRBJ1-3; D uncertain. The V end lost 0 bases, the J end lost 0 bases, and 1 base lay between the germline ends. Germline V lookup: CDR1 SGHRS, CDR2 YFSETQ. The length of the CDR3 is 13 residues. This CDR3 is CASSLGSGNTIYF. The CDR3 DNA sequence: TGCGCCAGCAGCTTGGGCTCTGGAAACACCATATATTTT.

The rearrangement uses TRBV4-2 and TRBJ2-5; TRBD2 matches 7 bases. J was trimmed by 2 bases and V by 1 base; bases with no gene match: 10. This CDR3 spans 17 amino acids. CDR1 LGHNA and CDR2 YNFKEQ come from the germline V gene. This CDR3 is CASSQGSIAGGQETQYF. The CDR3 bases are TGTGCCAGCAGCCAAGGAAGTATAGCGGGTGGGCAAGAGACCCAGTACTTC.

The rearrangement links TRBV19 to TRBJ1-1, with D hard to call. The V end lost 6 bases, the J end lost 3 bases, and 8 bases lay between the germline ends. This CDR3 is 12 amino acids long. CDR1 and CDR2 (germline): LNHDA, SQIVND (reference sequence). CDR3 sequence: CASSPPHTEAFF. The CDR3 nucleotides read TGTGCCAGTAGCCCCCCTCACACTGAAGCTTTCTTT.

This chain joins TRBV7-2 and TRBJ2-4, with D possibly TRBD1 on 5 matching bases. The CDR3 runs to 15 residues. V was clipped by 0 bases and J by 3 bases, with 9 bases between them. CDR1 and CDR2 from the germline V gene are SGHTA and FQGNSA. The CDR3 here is CASSLALDIKNIQYF. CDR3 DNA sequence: TGTGCCAGCAGCTTAGCTCTGGACATCAAAAACATTCAGTACTTC. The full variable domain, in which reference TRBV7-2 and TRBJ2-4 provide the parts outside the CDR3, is GAGVSQSPSNKVTEKGKDVELRCDPISGHTALYWYRQSLGQGLEFLIYFQGNSAPDKSGLPSDRFSAERTGGSVSTLTIQRTQQEDSAVYLCASSLALDIKNIQYFGAGTRLSVL.

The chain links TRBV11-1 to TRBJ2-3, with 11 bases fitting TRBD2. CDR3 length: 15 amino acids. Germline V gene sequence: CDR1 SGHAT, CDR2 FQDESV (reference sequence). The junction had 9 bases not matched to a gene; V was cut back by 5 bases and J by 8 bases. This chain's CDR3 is CASSPILAGAGTQYF. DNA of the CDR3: TGTGCCAGCAGCCCCATACTAGCGGGAGCCGGTACGCAGTATTTT.

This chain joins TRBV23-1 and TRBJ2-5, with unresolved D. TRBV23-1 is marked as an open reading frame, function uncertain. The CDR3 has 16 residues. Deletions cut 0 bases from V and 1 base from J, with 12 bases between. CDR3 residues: CASSQSVRALQETQYF. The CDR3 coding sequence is TGCGCCAGCAGTCAATCTGTCCGGGCTCTCCAAGAGACCCAGTACTTC.

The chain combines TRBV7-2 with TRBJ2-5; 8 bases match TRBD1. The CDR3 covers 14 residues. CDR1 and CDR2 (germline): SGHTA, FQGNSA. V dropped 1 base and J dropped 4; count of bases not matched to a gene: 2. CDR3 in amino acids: CASSLGQGAETQYF. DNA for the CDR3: TGTGCCAGCAGCTTAGGGCAGGGGGCAGAGACCCAGTACTTC.

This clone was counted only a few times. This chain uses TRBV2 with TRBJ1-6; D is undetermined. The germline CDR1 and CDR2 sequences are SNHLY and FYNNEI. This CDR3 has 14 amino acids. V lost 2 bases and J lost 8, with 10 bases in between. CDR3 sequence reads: CASSEYRRDSPLHF. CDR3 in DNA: TGTGCCAGCAGTGAATACCGGCGGGATTCACCCCTCCACTTT. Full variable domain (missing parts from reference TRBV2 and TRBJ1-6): EPEVTQTPSHQVTQMGQEVILRCVPISNHLYFYWYRQILGQKVEFLVSFYNNEISEKSEIFDDQFSVERPDGSNFTLKIRSTKLEDSAMYFCASSEYRRDSPLHFGNGTRLTVT.

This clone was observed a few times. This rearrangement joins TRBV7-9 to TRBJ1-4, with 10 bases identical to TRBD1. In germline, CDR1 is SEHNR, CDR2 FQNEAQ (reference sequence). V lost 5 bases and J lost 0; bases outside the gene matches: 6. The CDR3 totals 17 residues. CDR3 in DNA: TGTGCCAGCAGCCCGGACAGGGGGGCTCCAACTAATGAAAAACTGTTTTTT. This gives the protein CASSPDRGAPTNEKLFF.

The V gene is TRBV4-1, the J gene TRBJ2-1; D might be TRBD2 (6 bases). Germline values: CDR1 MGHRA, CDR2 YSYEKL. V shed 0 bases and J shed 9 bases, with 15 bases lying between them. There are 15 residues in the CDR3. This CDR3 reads CASSQDVRRGGEQFF. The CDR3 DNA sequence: TGCGCCAGCAGCCAAGATGTTCGGAGGGGAGGTGAGCAGTTCTTC.

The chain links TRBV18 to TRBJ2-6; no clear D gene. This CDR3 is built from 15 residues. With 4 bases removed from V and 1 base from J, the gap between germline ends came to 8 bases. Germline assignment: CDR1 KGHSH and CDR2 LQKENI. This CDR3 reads CASSQTGSGANVLTF. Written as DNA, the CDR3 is TGTGCCAGCTCACAGACGGGTTCTGGGGCCAACGTCCTGACTTTC.

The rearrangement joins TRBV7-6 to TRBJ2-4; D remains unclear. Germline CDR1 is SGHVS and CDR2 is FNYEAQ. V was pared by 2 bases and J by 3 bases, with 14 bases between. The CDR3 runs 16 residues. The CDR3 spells CASSLFSPNGKNIQYF. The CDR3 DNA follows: TGTGCCAGCAGCTTATTTTCCCCGAATGGCAAAAACATTCAGTACTTC.